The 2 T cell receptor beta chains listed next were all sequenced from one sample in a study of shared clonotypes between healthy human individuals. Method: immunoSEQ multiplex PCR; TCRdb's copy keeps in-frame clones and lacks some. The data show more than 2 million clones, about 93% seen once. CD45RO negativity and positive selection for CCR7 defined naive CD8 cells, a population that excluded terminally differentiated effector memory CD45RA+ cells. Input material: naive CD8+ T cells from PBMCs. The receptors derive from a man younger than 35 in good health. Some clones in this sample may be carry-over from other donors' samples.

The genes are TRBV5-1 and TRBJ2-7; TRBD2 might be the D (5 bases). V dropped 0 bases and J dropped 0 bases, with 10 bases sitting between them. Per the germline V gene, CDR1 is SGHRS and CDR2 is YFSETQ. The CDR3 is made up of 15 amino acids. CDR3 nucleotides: TGCGCCAGCAGCTTGGAGGACTTGAGCTCCTACGAGCAGTACTTC. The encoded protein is CASSLEDLSSYEQYF.

CDR3 bases: TGCGCCAGCAGCTTGCCCCAGCCCCAGGGACAGGGGTGGGACATTCAGTACTTC. This sequence encodes CASSLPQPQGQGWDIQYF. The chain carries TRBV5-1 and TRBJ2-4; the match to TRBD1 covers 10 bases. Germline V lookup: CDR1 SGHRS, CDR2 YFSETQ. The V gene end was trimmed by 1 base and the J gene end by 8 bases; junction bases not matched to a gene: 15. The CDR3 sequence is 18 residues long.